Detailed here is one TCR beta chain. The clone's antigen remains unknown. The data originate from a study of cytomegalovirus exposure and HLA in healthy donors (dated by TCRdb to about 2017). The study in broad terms: According to an earlier analysis of 587 of the donors, about 179 million T cells yielded roughly 110 million unique TCR beta sequences and around 300 Gb of sequence data. An early release covering about 600 HLA-typed donors comprised approximately 290 gigabases of sequencing data and around 86 million unique TCR sequences. Of the 350 to 450 genotyped donors, more than 75% were placed in the genetic ancestry cluster associated with self-reported Caucasian donors. The study aimed to test whether signatures of past pathogen exposure could be identified by cataloging public T cell receptors. Typing coverage varied by locus: roughly 620-640 donors for A, B, C, DRB1 and DQB1; approximately 520 for DQA1; over 600 for DPA1; more than 450 for DPB1. Besides the first cohort of 666 subjects, a separate validation cohort made up of roughly 120 different subjects was used. To decide whether each TCR beta V gene segment behaved as functional or pseudogenic, an earlier analysis of 587 of the donors relied on high-throughput TCR beta sequencing. Both class I and class II loci were covered by HLA typing, at four-digit resolution. A later genetic analysis took genome-wide SNP genotypes for about 55% of the roughly 670 donors and used that subset as a discovery cohort. The study combined high-throughput TCR immunosequencing, statistical association of individual TCRs with disease status, and machine learning to predict cytomegalovirus infection status. Donor age, sex, ethnicity and CMV serostatus were collected together with the repertoire data. In the later analysis, no new phenotypic data were used to find candidate immune exposures; instead, reliance was placed on TCR beta sequences and their occurrence across donors. To study patterns of TCR occurrence, a later analysis re-analyzed previously published TCR beta repertoires from several hundred donors and added high-resolution HLA genotyping. Five DR-DQ haplotypes were handled as single units for association and clustering, since linkage in the cohort was strong. The study used immunosequencing to profile the T cell repertoires of 666 subjects and linked those repertoires to cytomegalovirus serostatus. All discovery cohort repertoires had been generated using a single sequencing platform. Among around 400 genotyped donors of the cohort, an average of about 240,000 unique TCR beta nucleotide sequences were sequenced per donor, 15% to 20% of them non-productive.

On the study overall, not on this receptor specifically: Most TCR sequences were observed very rarely across donors, whereas some public TCRs were present in many individuals. In a later genetic analysis, a missense DCLRE1C variant was associated with V-gene and J-gene trimming of TCR beta chains, and the association was replicated in an independent cohort. Assigning TCR associations to individual alleles was difficult when HLA alleles, especially DR and DQ, strongly co-occurred. Compared with the roughly 700-donor mean, donors in an Asian-associated ancestry cluster had fewer N-insertions in productive TCRs, according to a later genetic analysis. In an earlier analysis of around 500 of the donors, most TCR beta V segments appeared in productive rearrangements about 87% or about 30% of the time, broadly matching IMGT annotations. A further reported finding was that TCR beta sequences accurately predicted the HLA-A and HLA-B alleles for most subjects in the first cohort. Only TCR beta chains were sequenced in this cohort, and the absence of alpha or paired-chain data limited detectable features. In vitro tests confirmed that a few of the cytomegalovirus-associated TCR beta chains recognize cytomegalovirus antigens. A total of fewer than 200 TCR beta chains were listed by the study as associated with cytomegalovirus. CMV serostatus was the only immune exposure information available for the cohort. In a later analysis, several top co-occurrence clusters were reported to appear linked to parvovirus B19, influenza, CMV and Epstein-Barr virus. Sequencing depth was assumed to be roughly uniform across donors in the presence/absence analyses, though that assumption may not hold. Because counts were too low, some 17 rarely observed V segments, including chromosome 9 orphons, were left out of the earlier analysis of a few hundred of the donors. In a later analysis, the rate of TCR association differed among HLA loci, with DRB1 alleles having the most associated TCRs and HLA-C alleles having the fewest. The authors suggested that the approach could potentially be extended to other disease states and immunological phenotypes. A later analysis found that HLA-associated TCR beta chains were more clonally expanded and had lower generation probabilities than equally common non-associated chains. Because the 87-base-pair reads could not distinguish some IMGT-functional V segments, including TRBV6-2 and TRBV6-3, those segments were excluded. Because HLA typing was unavailable for some donors at each locus, only the typed subset was used in association tests. The sequencing pipeline was judged likely to have produced a cluster of highly shared sequence variants as a technical artifact. According to a later analysis, most CMV-associated TCR beta chains appeared to be HLA-restricted, and the HLA associations seemed to be driven largely by CMV exposure. Correlated functional status among segregating V segments might be attributable to linkage disequilibrium, but an unknown experimental factor could not be ruled out. A later analysis associated about 17,000 TCR beta sequences with specific HLA alleles at a false discovery rate of 0.05. The classifier was reported to diagnose cytomegalovirus status with high specificity and sensitivity in both the original and validation cohorts.

The library was built by means of the immunoSEQ multiplex PCR assay. A mixture of 60 forward primers for TCR Vbeta segments and 13 reverse primers for TCR Jbeta segments was used in the multiplex PCR. Amplification of the CDR3 region of rearranged TCR beta genes was performed with a multiplex PCR assay on genomic DNA. The amplified TCR beta libraries were sequenced on the Illumina HiSeq System as 87-base-pair reads. Concerning the study's data processing: Across the 600 to 700 repertoires, a later analysis counted approximately 83 million unique TCR beta chains, 9.5 million to 12 million of which were shared by at least two donors. Raw reads were error-corrected and collapsed into unique sequences by a nearest-neighbor algorithm in which closely related sequences were merged to remove PCR and sequencing errors. To assign V, D and J gene segments, CDR3 sequences were aligned to IMGT reference sequences. Each retained sequence needed at least a six-nucleotide match to both a V gene segment and a J gene segment. Rearrangements were classified as productive when the CDR3 lacked stop codons and remained in frame with V and J, and all other rearrangements were classified as non-productive. CDR3 was defined by IMGT convention, running from the second conserved V-encoded cysteine to the conserved J-encoded phenylalanine. Sequences without an unambiguous match to a single V gene segment were excluded from the earlier analysis of approximately 560 of the donors. In an earlier analysis of about 590 of the donors, a V segment was called functional when productive rearrangements were above 56.7%, and segregating when the standard deviation between donors exceeded 5%. A statistical classification framework was built to diagnose cytomegalovirus status from the catalog of TCR beta chain sequences. V and J gene assignment, in a later analysis, came from comparing TCR nucleotide sequences with IMGT/GENE-DB human TR gene sequences. A later analysis assigned CDR3 sequences and most-parsimonious VDJ recombination scenarios with the TCRdist pipeline. In a later analysis, each TCR beta chain was defined by its CDR3 amino acid sequence together with its V-gene family, and reads without a unique V-gene family were excluded. To address suspected cross-contamination and a sequencing artifact, a later analysis removed roughly 640 highly shared, low-generation-probability nucleotide sequences. In a later analysis, a clonal expansion index for each public chain was calculated from normalized within-repertoire ranks of inferred template counts. Generation probabilities in a later analysis came from a VDJ recombination model fitted to out-of-frame rearrangements, and those results were checked against IGoR. Hypergeometric tests were used in a later analysis to score TCR-TCR, TCR-HLA and TCR-CMV co-occurrence, with a repertoire-size bias correction applied to the TCR pairs. False discovery rates were estimated in a later analysis by permuting HLA or CMV assignments 20 times. In a later analysis, co-occurring TCRs were grouped using DBSCAN, and TCRdist sequence similarity was added for clustering within HLA-allele-positive subsets. Repertoires with fewer than 30,000 or more than 120,000 public chains were left out of co-occurrence clustering, as were a few repertoires with anomalous nucleotide sharing. The immuneACCESS repertoire file appears here via TCRdb, limited to in-frame rearrangements. These files lack a portion of the clones; in checked studies, under half of the deficit traces to unresolved V genes, and the cause of the others is not known. V, J and clone size are those of that table, while D and trimming were read from the DNA. The sample table on file contains 150,000 to 200,000 clones. Around 0.8% of the sample rests with the top ten.

The cohort comprised 710 or so healthy bone marrow donors. At the time of sampling, all cohort members were nominally healthy, though unrecorded immune exposures were likely present. The donor tested CMV seropositive and was one of the 289 seropositive cohort members. A peripheral blood sample was provided by each donor, and peripheral blood mononuclear cells were used for TCR beta sequencing. The Qiagen DNeasy Blood Extraction Kit was used to extract genomic DNA from the blood cell samples. Including the terminal cysteine and phenylalanine, the CDR3 comprises 14 residues. Only the CDR3 portion is preserved as DNA: 42 bases, with reading frame beginning at the first base. Unmatched junction bases come to 3, with V trimmed by 4 bases and J by 0 bases. Sequences SGHTA (CDR1) and FQGNSA (CDR2) are obtained from the germline V gene.

The source is a woman between 18 and 29 years old in good health and CMV-seropositive. The chain was built from TRBV7-2 and TRBJ2-7; 7 bases in the junction line up with TRBD2. The sample consisted of PBMCs. The CDR3 is CASSWGGSSYEQYF. The sequenced DNA is TGTGCCAGCAGCTGGGGCGGGAGCTCCTACGAGCAGTACTTC.